The clone carrying this T cell receptor (beta chain) occurred a few times. The V segment lost 6 bases and the J segment 5 bases; nucleotides outside the gene matches: 5. Germline CDR1 reads MDHEN; CDR2 reads SYDVKM. The CDR3 length is 13 residues. This sample is part of a study of cytomegalovirus exposure and HLA in healthy donors. PCR amplification relied on 60 Vbeta primers (plus 13 Jbeta primers). Assay used: immunoSEQ multiplex PCR; TCRdb lists only in-frame clones, some missing. The sample has approximately 150,000 clones; around 9.6% are singletons. The J gene is TRBJ2-7, the V gene TRBV28; TRBD1 matches 9 bases. The origin of this receptor is a male donor in good health and CMV-seronegative. Sequenced: PBMCs. The CDR3 protein is CASRVTGGHEQYF. CDR3 nucleotide sequence: TGTGCCAGCAGGGTGACAGGGGGTCACGAGCAGTACTTC.